Sequencing of this T cell receptor (beta chain) was carried out in a study of T cells in Graves' hyperthyroidism and ophthalmopathy. Hyperthyroidism had been newly diagnosed in patients aged 18 to 65, and its duration was under 2 months. Study-wide results and limits: Researchers found most expanded thyroid clonotypes above 0.001 in blood as well. Ophthalmopathy was model-predicted a median about 6.7 months pre-onset.

It was RNA transcripts that yielded the amplified TCR beta CDR3 regions. An initial round of RT-PCR targeting the TCR CDR3 relied on the HTBI primer set. Each CDR3 protein gets one entry after TCRdb re-called the multiplex PCR reads with MiXCR. The sample holds approximately 32,000 distinct CDR3 sequences, less than 50% seen once. This CDR3 region has 16 residues. Germline V CDR1 and CDR2: SGDLS, YYNGEE. Losses at the gene ends were 4 bases for V and 6 bases for J; bases not matched to a gene: 11. In this sample, this clonotype is medium-sized. As yet, its antigen is unknown. The chain recombines TRBV9 with TRBJ2-7, with 12 bases fitting TRBD2. The clonotype comes from a woman aged 50 to 60 with Graves' hyperthyroidism that later progressed to Graves' ophthalmopathy. Sequencing was done on a sample of blood. The CDR3 DNA reads TGTGCCAGCAGCCCCATCCGACTAGCGGGAGTAGGCGAGCAGTACTTC. Translation gives CASSPIRLAGVGEQYF.